This T cell receptor beta chain was recovered during a study of blood T cell repertoires in COVID-19. Study-level background: Acute-phase and convalescent COVID-19 samples originated in the United States, Italy and Spain.

Source study methods: The assay estimated nucleated cells by amplifying reference gene primers. Profiled with immunoSEQ multiplex PCR; TCRdb holds only in-frame clones, not every one. V and J calls and clone size come straight from that table; D and trimming were deduced from the DNA. This sample has 450,000 to 500,000 clones, with approximately 83% found just once. The clonotype comes from a human donor in a cohort sampled during active COVID-19. Sequenced: peripheral blood.

In nucleotides, the CDR3 is TGTGCCAGCAGCCATAGCGGAACAAGAGGGACCCAGTACTTC. Translation: CASSHSGTRGTQYF. This chain uses TRBV14 with TRBJ2-5, with D maybe TRBD2 (6 bases). V dropped 3 bases and J dropped 7 bases, with 15 bases sitting between them. Per the germline V gene, CDR1 is SGHDN and CDR2 is FVKESK. The CDR3 is 14 amino acids.